This T cell receptor beta chain was identified in a study of regulatory T cells in long-lasting Graves disease (dated by TCRdb to 2020 to 2022). Concerning the study at large: Persistent Graves' disease was defined as persistently positive TSH receptor autoantibodies together with antithyroid drug treatment for over 5 years. This study used TCR sequencing and RNA sequencing of peripheral blood to compare persistent Graves' disease patients against newly diagnosed Graves' disease patients. The study was conducted in China and was registered as a clinical trial. A total of around 35 samples underwent TCR sequencing: about 13 from persistent and about 20 from newly diagnosed Graves' disease patients. Persistent Graves' disease patients in the clinical cohort had taken antithyroid drugs for roughly ten years on average.

Beyond this particular receptor, the publication reports: Lower TCR Shannon entropy and fewer highly expanded clones were observed in persistent Graves' disease patients than in newly diagnosed patients, which suggested clonal expansion. Sequencing and analysis were limited to the TCR beta chain. The small sample size was acknowledged by the authors as a limitation that may reduce accuracy. Persistent patients shared more public clonotypes among themselves (under 3,000) than newly diagnosed patients did (over 950). The study examined only peripheral blood because the primary lesion, thyroid tissue, could not be accessed.

According to the study, the label for this sample's time point signals: persistent/refractory GD, antithyroid drugs over 5 years with positive TRAb. For both TCR sequencing and RNA sequencing, RNA was extracted from PBMCs using TRIzol. Graves' disease was diagnosed according to American Thyroid Association guidelines. Patients were recruited from an endocrinology department in Xi'an, China. From each patient, 8 to 10 milliliters of peripheral blood was collected into an EDTA anticoagulant tube. PBMCs were isolated by Ficoll Paque Plus density gradient separation without further T cell sorting. An Agilent 2100 Bioanalyzer and agarose gel were used to assess RNA quality, and a NanoDrop 2000 was used to measure RNA concentration. The library came from multiplex PCR. Data came from an Illumina HiSeq 4000. iRepertoire HTBI primers and Arm-PCR amplification of CDR3 regions were used to construct TCR beta libraries. Before sequencing, the PCR products went through gel purification. Under the source paper's analysis protocol: Gene usage analysis of CDR3 amino acid clonotypes used the 55 to 65 TRBV and approximately 13 TRBJ segments found across samples. COPE and FqMerger were used to merge filtered high-quality paired reads into contigs. BLAST was used to align contigs to the IMGT TRBV, TRBD and TRBJ reference genes, and CDR3 was defined following IMGT. Any clonotype with a frequency above 0.1% was counted as a highly expanded clone. Repertoire diversity was measured by Shannon entropy, and V-J evenness by the Gini coefficient. A clonotype was considered public if more than one individual shared it. TCRdb redid the processing of the public reads, applying fastp at Q25 and MiXCR, and retained in-frame beta chains. Identical CDR3 proteins give one entry, which carries the most common genes and DNA. These V and J calls originate from TCRdb's pipeline instead of the authors' own analysis. The sample has approximately 360,000 distinct CDR3 sequences on record, 23% of them singletons. The ten biggest clones cover 25% to 30% of the sample.

This clonotype was detected many times. There is no known antigen for this receptor. No much larger clone is present one base from it, and per-base qualities are unavailable. The sequencing used peripheral blood mononuclear cells (PBMCs), collected when the disease was refractory, from a patient treated with antithyroid drugs. The TCR was taken from a woman in her forties with Graves disease. Donor details come from another sample of the same person, matched by shared clones.

CDR3 sequence: CASSLPSLGTSGRAFWSNEQFF. The bases read TGTGCCAGCAGTTTACCAAGTTTGGGGACTAGCGGGAGGGCCTTCTGGAGCAATGAGCAGTTCTTC. The sequence links TRBV28 to TRBJ2-1; 16 bases in between match TRBD2. Via the germline V gene, CDR1 is MDHEN and CDR2 SYDVKM. From the cysteine through the phenylalanine, the CDR3 covers 22 amino acids. Of the read, only the CDR3 DNA is kept; its 66 bases are in frame from base 1. Germline trimming amounts to 2 bases on V and 6 bases on J, with 19 as the count of junction bases outside the gene matches.